This TCR beta chain comes out of a study of blood T cell repertoires in COVID-19. Per the germline V gene, CDR1 is KGHSH and CDR2 is LQKENI. The V end was cut by 5 bases, the J end by 5 bases, with 15 bases between. CDR3 size: 15 residues. Sequenced by immunoSEQ multiplex PCR; TCRdb stores in-frame clones only, minus some. This sample has about 320,000 clones, with around 92% found just once. This chain joins TRBV18 and TRBJ1-4; D may be TRBD1 (6 bases). The sequenced material came from peripheral blood. The sequence derives from a woman in her twenties or thirties with COVID-19, enrolled during active disease. CDR3 bases: TGTGCCAGCTCAGAACCGGGACACCTAAATGAAAAACTGTTTTTT. As protein: CASSEPGHLNEKLFF.